This T cell receptor beta chain derives from a study of blood T cell repertoires in COVID-19. About the research overall: Some COVID-19 samples were acute and others convalescent; all came from the United States, Italy and Spain. PBMCs, B-cell-depleted T cells, or T cells provided the cDNA or gDNA that made up the material.

Per the authors' pipeline: Amplification with reference gene primers provided the estimates of nucleated cell counts. Assay: immunoSEQ multiplex PCR; the TCRdb copy retains only in-frame clones and omits some. D and trimming come from the DNA, and the V and J calls and clone size come from that table. The table has 35,000 to 50,000 clones, approximately 90% seen once; the top ten hold about 8.8%. This CDR3 contains 11 residues. Germline V lookup: CDR1 GTSNPN, CDR2 SVGIG (reference sequence). V lost 4 bases and J 10 bases, leaving 13 bases between the germline ends. The sample comprised peripheral blood. The chain combines TRBV30 with TRBJ1-1, with D possibly TRBD1 on 5 matching bases. This TCR derives from a woman older than 75 with active COVID-19. The CDR3 region is CAWIRARGAFF. CDR3 coding DNA: TGTGCCTGGATCAGGGCAAGGGGAGCTTTCTTT.